These 20 T cell receptor beta chains originate from one sample sequenced in a study of circulating and synovial CD4+ cells in juvenile arthritis (dated by TCRdb to the mid-2010s). Libraries were built with the immunoSEQ multiplex PCR assay. Here the immuneACCESS table is served through TCRdb, limited to in-frame sequences with V and J called. Missing clones are a known gap in these copies; in checked studies unresolved V genes cover under half, and the rest lacks a known reason. The sample table records approximately 35,000 clones; around 96% of these occur just once. Clones ranked in the top ten supply around 0.17% of the sample. The sequenced sample was CD4+ T cells from blood. The receptors here all came from a human donor with juvenile idiopathic arthritis.

The J gene is TRBJ1-5, the V gene TRBV28; maybe TRBD1 (6 bases). With 4 bases removed from V and 0 bases from J, the gap between germline ends came to 13 bases. Germline V gene sequence: CDR1 MDHEN, CDR2 SYDVKM. The CDR3 runs 16 residues. DNA for the CDR3: TGTGCCAGCAGTTCCGCTGGACAGAATAGCAATCAGCCCCAGCATTTT. Translated, it gives CASSSAGQNSNQPQHF.

The chain combines TRBV30 with TRBJ2-5; TRBD2 is a possible D gene (5 bases). The CDR3 covers 13 residues. The ends were cut back, 1 base at V and 2 bases at J, with 8 bases in the middle. The germline V gene encodes CDR1 GTSNPN and CDR2 SVGIG (reference sequence). This CDR3 reads CAWSGLAQETQYF. The CDR3 DNA follows: TGTGCCTGGAGTGGGCTAGCTCAAGAGACCCAGTACTTC. The full variable domain, rest sourced from reference TRBV30 and TRBJ2-5, is SQTIHQWPATLVQPVGSPLSLECTVEGTSNPNLYWYRQAAGRGLQLLFYSVGIGQISSEVPQNLSASRPQDRQFILSSKKLLLSDSGFYLCAWSGLAQETQYFGPGTRLLVL.

In its sample, this clone was seen once. This chain joins TRBV7-2 and TRBJ2-1; 8 bases map to TRBD1. The V gene's germline CDR1 is SGHTA and CDR2 FQGNSA. The junction had 4 bases not matched to a gene; V was cut back by 6 bases and J by 0 bases. This CDR3 is built from 15 residues. CDR3 bases: TGTGCCAGCAGTTCCGACAGGGGCTCCTACAATGAGCAGTTCTTC. Its protein is CASSSDRGSYNEQFF.

This chain connects TRBV27 to TRBJ2-1, with a weak D call TRBD1 (6 bases). The CDR3 covers 16 residues. CDR1 and CDR2 from the germline V gene are MNHEY and SMNVEV (reference sequence). The V end was cut by 4 bases, the J end by 4 bases, with 17 bases between. The CDR3 bases are TGTGCCAGCAGTTCAACAGGGACCTGGGAGTACAATGAGCAGTTCTTC. This sequence encodes CASSSTGTWEYNEQFF.

The chain couples TRBV5-1 to TRBJ1-4; TRBD1 aligns across 7 bases. This CDR3 contains 16 residues. The germline CDR1 and CDR2 sequences are SGHRS and YFSETQ. V was pared by 0 bases and J by 6 bases, with 8 bases of the junction left unmatched. The CDR3 is CASSLGPGGFDEKLFF. For the CDR3, the DNA is TGCGCCAGCAGCTTGGGTCCAGGGGGTTTCGATGAAAAACTGTTTTTT.

The V and J genes are TRBV9 and TRBJ2-3; 9 bases fit TRBD1. The V segment lost 3 bases and the J segment 6 bases; nucleotides outside the gene matches: 11. Per germline, CDR1 SGDLS and CDR2 YYNGEE. The CDR3 runs to 16 residues. CDR3 amino acids: CASSGHRGQGRDTQYF. The CDR3 nucleotides read TGTGCCAGCAGCGGCCATCGGGGACAGGGTAGGGATACGCAGTATTTT. The full variable domain, with the rest looked up from reference TRBV9 and TRBJ2-3, is DSGVTQTPKHLITATGQRVTLRCSPRSGDLSVYWYQQSLDQGLQFLIQYYNGEERAKGNILERFSAQQFPDLHSELNLSSLELGDSALYFCASSGHRGQGRDTQYFGPGTRLTVL.

V and J are TRBV15 and TRBJ2-7; 11 bases fit TRBD2. Germline V gene sequence: CDR1 LNHNV, CDR2 YYDKDF (reference sequence). This CDR3 contains 15 residues. V lost 3 bases, J lost 4 bases, and 5 bases stayed unmatched. This CDR3 reads CATSSELAGAYEQYF. The CDR3, as DNA: TGTGCCACCAGCAGTGAACTAGCGGGGGCTTACGAGCAGTACTTC.

This clone appeared a single time. A junction boundary mismatches the germline segment, possibly from a read error. Other DNA sequences in this specimen translate into the identical CDR3. The chain recombines TRBV5-1 with TRBJ1-6; D remains ambiguous. The germline V gene encodes CDR1 SGHRS and CDR2 YFSETQ. The CDR3 extends over 20 amino acids. CDR3 DNA: TGCGCCAGCAGCTTGGTGTCGGCCCCGACCCACAGCTCCTATAATTCCCCCCTCCACTTT. It translates to CASSLVSAPTHSSYNSPLHF.

This chain joins TRBV7-2 and TRBJ2-7; 9 nucleotides agree with TRBD1. The V gene end was trimmed by 3 bases and the J gene end by 11 bases; junction bases not matched to a gene: 11. The CDR3 length is 14 residues. Germline V gene sequence: CDR1 SGHTA, CDR2 FQGNSA. CDR3 region: CASSFTGTGPLKYF. CDR3 sequence (DNA): TGTGCCAGCAGCTTCACCGGGACAGGGCCCCTAAAGTACTTC.

The CDR3 region has the DNA TGTGCCAGTAGTTTGACCCGGACAGCCGACCTTTATAGCAATCAGCCCCAGCATTTT. Translation: CASSLTRTADLYSNQPQHF. The chain combines TRBV19 with TRBJ1-5; TRBD1 is a possible D gene (6 bases). The CDR3 sequence is 19 residues long. The germline gives CDR1 LNHDA, CDR2 SQIVND (reference sequence). V was pared by 5 bases and J by 0 bases, with 23 bases between.

The V and J genes are TRBV27 and TRBJ2-2; D possibly corresponds to TRBD1 (5 bases). Trimming shortened V by 0 bases and J by 0 bases, and 11 bases separated the two germline ends. The length of the CDR3 is 17 residues. Germline-derived CDR1 and CDR2 are MNHEY and SMNVEV (reference sequence). The CDR3 spells CASSLSGSRANTGELFF. CDR3 bases: TGTGCCAGCAGTTTATCGGGTAGCAGGGCGAACACCGGGGAGCTGTTTTTT.

The gene calls are TRBV11-2 and TRBJ2-1; unclear D gene. The CDR3 is 16 residues long. The germline V and J ends were trimmed by 1 base and 9 bases, with 19 bases remaining between them. Per germline, CDR1 SGHAT and CDR2 FQNNGV. The CDR3: CASSLVVLTYQFEQFF. CDR3 nucleotide sequence: TGTGCCAGCAGCTTAGTGGTCCTCACCTATCAATTTGAGCAGTTCTTC.

The CDR3 DNA follows: TGTGCCATCAGGGCTACAGGGTTGTCCTACAATGAGCAGTTCTTC. This gives the protein CAIRATGLSYNEQFF. The chain couples TRBV10-3 to TRBJ2-1; a possible D gene is TRBD1 (6 bases). Germline CDR1 reads ENHRY; CDR2 reads SYGVKD. The ends were cut back, 6 bases at V and 1 base at J, with 13 bases in the middle. CDR3 length: 15 amino acids.

The chain joins TRBV28 to TRBJ1-2; the match to TRBD1 covers 8 bases. The germline CDR1 and CDR2 sequences are MDHEN and SYDVKM. V was clipped by 6 bases and J by 5 bases; unmatched bases: 11. This CDR3 has 15 amino acids. CDR3 protein: CASRRTGTGYYGYTF. CDR3 sequence (DNA): TGTGCCAGCAGAAGGACAGGGACCGGTTATTATGGCTACACCTTC.

V is TRBV10-3 and J is TRBJ1-3, with TRBD1 matching 7 bases. V gave up 6 bases and J gave up 4 bases; unmatched junction bases: 12. CDR3 length: 16 amino acids. Germline CDR1 reads ENHRY; CDR2 reads SYGVKD. For the CDR3, the DNA is TGTGCCATCAGGGATGGGGGGACAGCTGGAGGAAACACCATATATTTT. Its protein is CAIRDGGTAGGNTIYF.

The chain links TRBV19 to TRBJ2-1; 9 bases line up with TRBD1. The CDR3 totals 16 residues. The trim removed 5 bases at V and 5 bases at J, leaving 10 bases unmatched. Germline V gives CDR1 LNHDA, CDR2 SQIVND (reference sequence). CDR3 sequence (DNA): TGTGCCAGTAGTTCGCGCTGGGACAGGGAGGACAATGAGCAGTTCTTC. It is translated as CASSSRWDREDNEQFF. Drawing the rest from reference TRBV19 and TRBJ2-1, the complete variable domain is DGGITQSPKYLFRKEGQNVTLSCEQNLNHDAMYWYRQDPGQGLRLIYYSQIVNDFQKGDIAEGYSVSREKKESFPLTVTSAQKNPTAFYLCASSSRWDREDNEQFFGPGTRLTVL.

V usage is TRBV28 and J usage is TRBJ2-5; TRBD2 matches at 8 bases. Germline trimming cut 8 bases from V and 0 bases from J; bases unmatched to any gene: 5. Germline CDR1 is MDHEN and CDR2 is SYDVKM. The CDR3 extends over 14 amino acids. CDR3 sequence (DNA): TGTGCCAGCCAGCTAGCGGGTCACCAAGAGACCCAGTACTTC. This codes for CASQLAGHQETQYF.

This clone was counted a single time. The sample holds other DNA sequences that translate to the same CDR3. The rearrangement joins TRBV19 to TRBJ1-6; TRBD1 matches 7 bases. Germline assignment: CDR1 LNHDA and CDR2 SQIVND (reference sequence). V was pared by 5 bases and J by 13 bases, with 11 bases of the junction left unmatched. The CDR3 length is 14 residues. The CDR3: CASSVDRERSPLHF. The CDR3, as DNA: TGTGCCAGTAGTGTTGACAGGGAACGGTCCCCCCTCCACTTT.

The chain combines TRBV9 with TRBJ2-7; the D gene is possibly TRBD2 (6 bases). The CDR3 totals 13 residues. CDR1 is SGDLS, CDR2 YYNGEE, per germline. V was clipped by 4 bases and J by 7 bases, with 15 bases between them. CDR3 protein: CASSLSGREEQYF. CDR3 nucleotide sequence: TGTGCCAGCAGCTTAAGTGGTCGGGAGGAGCAGTACTTC.

This rearrangement joins TRBV10-3 to TRBJ2-3; 9 bases are a match to TRBD2. The CDR3 sequence is 14 residues long. J was trimmed by 2 bases and V by 4 bases; bases with no gene match: 1. Germline V lookup: CDR1 ENHRY, CDR2 SYGVKD. In nucleotides, the CDR3 is TGTGCCATCAGTGGCGGGGGGGACACAGATACGCAGTATTTT. It specifies CAISGGGDTDTQYF.